This T cell receptor (beta chain) stems from a study of cytomegalovirus exposure and HLA in healthy donors. Vbeta (60) and Jbeta (13) primers were used in the PCR. Sequenced by immunoSEQ multiplex PCR; TCRdb stores in-frame clones only, minus some. This sample has approximately 200,000 clones, with over 60% found just once. Samples came from healthy bone marrow donors. At the time of sampling, donors were nominally healthy, though unrecorded immune exposures were likely. Germline trimming cut 3 bases from V and 8 bases from J; bases unmatched to any gene: 8. CDR3 length: 15 amino acids. The germline gives CDR1 MGHDK, CDR2 SYGVNS.

Source material: PBMCs. The V call is TRBV25-1, the J call TRBJ1-4; 8 bases fit TRBD1. The TCR sequence derives from a man younger than 45 in good health and CMV-seropositive. This CDR3 reads CASSESGGLGEKLFF. The CDR3 nucleotides are TGTGCCAGCAGTGAGTCAGGGGGCTTGGGAGAAAAACTGTTTTTT.